This TCR beta chain was found in a study of blood T cell repertoires in COVID-19. Study-level information: PBMCs, B-cell-depleted T cells, or T cells provided the cDNA or gDNA that made up the material.

The CDR3 totals 13 residues. Germline V gene sequence: CDR1 ENHRY, CDR2 SYGVKD. The germline V and J ends were trimmed by 5 bases and 1 base, with 5 bases remaining between them. Repertoires were generated with immunoSEQ multiplex PCR, while TCRdb's copy carries only in-frame clones and drops some. Here the sample spans roughly 60,000 clones, 78% being singletons. The receptor's source is a human donor in a cohort sampled during active COVID-19. The V and J genes are TRBV10-3 and TRBJ2-2; D is perhaps TRBD1 (5 bases). The sample taken for sequencing was peripheral blood. The CDR3 spells CAISQGNTGELFF. The CDR3 DNA sequence: TGTGCCATCAGTCAGGGGAACACCGGGGAGCTGTTTTTT.